This TCR beta chain was recorded in a study of cytomegalovirus exposure and HLA in healthy donors. The trim removed 6 bases at V and 3 bases at J, leaving 5 bases unmatched. Germline-derived CDR1 and CDR2 are LNHDA and SQIVND (reference sequence). This CDR3 is 14 amino acids long. Findings of the study overall: TCR beta V- and J-gene trimming was later associated with a missense DCLRE1C variant. TCR sequences were mostly rare, though some public TCRs occurred in many donors.

The PCR contained 60 Vbeta and 13 Jbeta primers. In the source study's methods: As a later analysis found, there were 60 million to 90 million unique TCR beta chains, of which 8.5 million to 14 million were shared. The table came from immunoSEQ multiplex PCR; TCRdb's copy has only in-frame clones and leaves some out. That table is the source of V, J and clone size, and D and trimming were worked out from the DNA. This table holds 110,000 to 150,000 clones, around three quarters found once. For this clone: Its antigen is undetermined.

The clonotype originates from a young man in good health and CMV-seronegative. The chain uses TRBV19 and TRBJ1-1, with 9 positions matching TRBD1. The sequencing sample was made of PBMCs. CDR3 DNA sequence: TGTGCCAGTAGGCTCCGACAGGGGGACACTGAAGCTTTCTTT. This codes for CASRLRQGDTEAFF.